Given below is one T cell receptor beta chain in context. This specimen belongs to a study of cytomegalovirus exposure and HLA in healthy donors. Primers included in the PCR were 60 Vbeta and 13 Jbeta primers. The repertoire was sequenced with immunoSEQ multiplex PCR; TCRdb's copy has only in-frame clones and lacks some. The repertoire holds approximately 120,000 clones, with 81% as singletons. The CDR3 contains 14 residues. V was pared by 5 bases and J by 3 bases, with 6 bases of the junction left unmatched. Germline V lookup: CDR1 SGHTA, CDR2 FQGNSA. The specimen sequenced was PBMCs. The clonotype originates from a young man in good health and CMV-seronegative. The chain links TRBV7-2 to TRBJ2-7; 8 nucleotides line up with TRBD1. In DNA, the CDR3 is TGTGCCAGCAGCCTAGGCGACAGGGGCTACGAGCAGTACTTC. Its translation is CASSLGDRGYEQYF.